A single sample is the source of the 32 T cell receptor beta chains below, sequenced in a study of blood T cell repertoires in COVID-19. Assay used: immunoSEQ multiplex PCR; TCRdb lists only in-frame clones, some missing. The data show over 120,000 clones, with about nine tenths seen just once and 4.3% held by the top ten. Specimen: PBMCs or T cells enriched from blood (not recorded which). Receptors were obtained from a man aged 50-59 years who had recovered from COVID-19.

The rearrangement joins TRBV7-8 to TRBJ1-5; perhaps TRBD1 as D (5 bases). Germline values: CDR1 SGHVS, CDR2 FQNEAQ. The CDR3 contains 16 residues. Trimming pared 5 bases from V and 0 bases from J, leaving 14 bases between. The CDR3 reads CASSQMGGDSNQPQHF. CDR3 sequence (DNA): TGTGCCAGCAGCCAAATGGGAGGGGATAGCAATCAGCCCCAGCATTTT.

The chain carries TRBV7-6 and TRBJ1-1, with 7 bases lining up with TRBD1. CDR3 length: 14 amino acids. V was clipped by 2 bases and J by 6 bases; unmatched bases: 6. The V gene's germline CDR1 is SGHVS and CDR2 FNYEAQ. CDR3 sequence reads: CASSLTGAVAEAFF. The CDR3 DNA reads TGTGCCAGCAGCTTAACAGGGGCTGTAGCTGAAGCTTTCTTT.

The chain recombines TRBV11-3 with TRBJ2-3; a weak D match, TRBD2 (6 bases). Germline loops: CDR1 SGHNT, CDR2 YENEEA. This CDR3 is built from 14 residues. Trimming pared 5 bases from V and 2 bases from J, leaving 11 bases between. The CDR3 sequence is CASSLGLPTDTQYF. The CDR3 DNA reads as TGTGCCAGCAGCCTGGGACTGCCCACAGATACGCAGTATTTT.

In this sample, this clone turned up a few times. The chain recombines TRBV28 with TRBJ2-2; D perhaps matches TRBD1 (5 bases). Germline lookup yields CDR1 MDHEN and CDR2 SYDVKM. This CDR3 has 13 residues. Trimming removed 6 bases at V and 6 bases at J, with 11 bases between. The CDR3 DNA sequence: TGTGCCAGCAGGCGCAGGGCGCCCGGGGAGCTGTTTTTT. Its translation is CASRRRAPGELFF.

This clone appeared a few times. The chain recombines TRBV24-1 with TRBJ2-1; 9 positions agree with TRBD2. This CDR3 spans 16 amino acids. The J segment lost 3 bases and the V segment lost 4 bases, leaving 6 bases of the junction unmatched. Germline V gene lookup returns CDR1 KGHDR and CDR2 SFDVKD. For the CDR3, the DNA is TGTGCCACCAGTGACAGGGGACTAGCCAACTACAATGAGCAGTTCTTC. Protein sequence: CATSDRGLANYNEQFF.

This clone has a handful of counts. The J gene is TRBJ1-1, the V gene TRBV9; 7 bases align to TRBD1. The germline CDR1 and CDR2 sequences are SGDLS and YYNGEE. This CDR3 spans 15 amino acids. Trimming at V came to 3 bases and at J to 0 bases, leaving 5 bases not matched to a gene. CDR3 residues: CASSGDSYMNTEAFF. CDR3 DNA sequence: TGTGCCAGCAGCGGGGACAGTTATATGAACACTGAAGCTTTCTTT.

This clone was seen only a few times. The chain carries TRBV24-1 and TRBJ2-7; 9 bases are shared with TRBD2. The J segment lost 6 bases and the V segment lost 6 bases, leaving 11 bases of the junction unmatched. Germline values: CDR1 KGHDR, CDR2 SFDVKD. This CDR3 contains 15 residues. The CDR3 bases are TGTGCCACCAGTCAAGTGGGCGGGAGGGCCTCCGAGCAGTACTTC. Its translation: CATSQVGGRASEQYF.

The chain couples TRBV9 to TRBJ2-5; D not resolved. CDR3 length: 13 residues. The germline V gene has CDR1 SGDLS and CDR2 YYNGEE. V lost 2 bases and J lost 7, with 12 bases in between. CDR3 in DNA: TGTGCCAGCAGCGTCGGCGTCGGGTGGACCCAGTACTTC. Translation: CASSVGVGWTQYF.

This rearrangement joins TRBV4-3 to TRBJ2-3; TRBD1 aligns across 12 bases. V lost 3 bases and J lost 0; bases outside the gene matches: 13. Germline V gives CDR1 LGHNA, CDR2 YSLEER. The CDR3 is 20 residues long. CDR3 protein: CASSHAYPGQGAYSTDTQYF. For the CDR3, the DNA is TGCGCCAGCAGCCATGCGTATCCGGGACAGGGGGCTTATAGCACAGATACGCAGTATTTT.

This chain joins TRBV3-1 (or the pseudogene TRBV3-2) and TRBJ2-7, with D possibly TRBD2 on 7 matching bases. This CDR3 is 12 amino acids long. V lost 4 bases and J lost 6, with 10 bases in between. Germline CDR1 LGHDT, CDR2 YNNKEL (reference sequence). The CDR3 region has the DNA TGTGCCAGCAGCCGTAGGGGGGGCGAGCAGTACGTC. It encodes CASSRRGGEQYV.

The chain employs TRBV27 and TRBJ2-3; tentatively, D is TRBD1 (6 bases). There are 16 residues in the CDR3. In germline, CDR1 is MNHEY, CDR2 SMNVEV (reference sequence). Trimming took 6 bases from V and 2 from J, leaving 18 bases between them. The CDR3 region has the DNA TGTGCCAGCAGCAATTGGGGGCCCGAGACCACAGATACGCAGTATTTT. Amino acid sequence: CASSNWGPETTDTQYF.

The chain recombines TRBV5-1 with TRBJ2-2, with 7 bases lining up with TRBD2. V was pared by 6 bases and J by 0 bases, with 5 bases of the junction left unmatched. There are 15 residues in the CDR3. Germline CDR1 reads SGHRS; CDR2 reads YFSETQ. The CDR3 is CASTAGTTNTGELFF. In nucleotides, the CDR3 is TGCGCCAGCACCGCAGGGACTACGAACACCGGGGAGCTGTTTTTT.

The J gene is TRBJ1-5, the V gene TRBV3-1 (or the pseudogene TRBV3-2); 7 positions agree with TRBD1. The V and J ends lost 0 bases and 5 bases, in that order; junction bases with no gene match: 13. The CDR3 consists of 18 residues. CDR1 LGHDT and CDR2 YNNKEL come from the germline V gene (reference sequence). In nucleotides, the CDR3 is TGTGCCAGCAGCCAAGATAGATTGGGACAGTTCTCTCATCAGCCCCAGCATTTT. Its translation: CASSQDRLGQFSHQPQHF.

This chain connects TRBV19 to TRBJ1-2; tentatively, D is TRBD1 (5 bases). In germline, CDR1 is LNHDA, CDR2 SQIVND (reference sequence). The CDR3 is 15 amino acids. Trimming left V 6 bases short and J 3 bases short, with 17 bases between. DNA for the CDR3: TGTGCCAGTAGCAGCGGGACCCGGGGGTACTATGGCTACACCTTC. Amino acids: CASSSGTRGYYGYTF.

The chain carries TRBV6-5 and TRBJ1-2; D is unclear. Germline V gives CDR1 MNHEY, CDR2 SVGAGI. There are 14 residues in the CDR3. Between the trimmed V and J ends, which lost 4 bases and 6 bases, there was a span of 15 bases. CDR3 residues: CASSSRGGIDGYTF. In nucleotides, the CDR3 is TGTGCCAGCAGTTCCCGGGGAGGGATCGATGGCTACACCTTC.

V usage is TRBV11-2 and J usage is TRBJ2-3, with D possibly matching TRBD1 (6 bases). V was pared by 6 bases and J by 1 base, with 17 bases between. This CDR3 spans 16 amino acids. Germline lookup yields CDR1 SGHAT and CDR2 FQNNGV. This chain's CDR3 is CASRLRDTSGTDTQYF. In DNA form, the CDR3 reads TGTGCCAGCAGACTAAGGGACACCTCGGGCACAGATACGCAGTATTTT.

This clone was seen a handful of times. The CDR3 here is CASSLITASDTQYF. The CDR3 DNA sequence: TGTGCCAGCAGTTTAATAACTGCCTCAGATACGCAGTATTTT. The rearrangement links TRBV2 to TRBJ2-3; D remains ambiguous. The CDR3 has 14 amino acids. Trimming left V 5 bases short and J 4 bases short, with 13 bases between. CDR1 and CDR2 from the germline V gene are SNHLY and FYNNEI. Full variable domain (rest looked up from reference TRBV2 and TRBJ2-3): EPEVTQTPSHQVTQMGQEVILRCVPISNHLYFYWYRQILGQKVEFLVSFYNNEISEKSEIFDDQFSVERPDGSNFTLKIRSTKLEDSAMYFCASSLITASDTQYFGPGTRLTVL.

V is TRBV18 and J is TRBJ1-1; TRBD1 is a possible D gene (6 bases). From germline, CDR1 is KGHSH and CDR2 LQKENI. The CDR3 length is 14 residues. V was pared by 5 bases and J by 4 bases, with 14 bases between. CDR3 sequence reads: CASSSPGVGTEAFF. In DNA form, the CDR3 reads TGTGCCAGCTCATCCCCAGGGGTGGGCACTGAAGCTTTCTTT.

The genes are TRBV5-8 and TRBJ2-6; D call uncertain. Trimming shortened V by 0 bases and J by 0 bases, and 4 bases separated the two germline ends. CDR1 SGHTS and CDR2 YDEGEE come from the germline V gene. This CDR3 is built from 15 residues. The CDR3 is CASSLAVSGANVLTF. The CDR3 DNA reads as TGTGCCAGCAGCTTGGCGGTCTCTGGGGCCAACGTCCTGACTTTC.

The V call is TRBV19, the J call TRBJ1-1; 7 bases are shared with TRBD1. V lost 4 bases and J lost 6; bases outside the gene matches: 8. This CDR3 region has 14 residues. The germline V gene has CDR1 LNHDA and CDR2 SQIVND (reference sequence). The CDR3 DNA follows: TGTGCCAGTAGTACTCTTAGGACAGGATCTGAAGCTTTCTTT. Translated: CASSTLRTGSEAFF.

The chain uses TRBV27 and TRBJ2-7; TRBD2 agrees at 7 bases. Germline CDR1 reads MNHEY; CDR2 reads SMNVEV (reference sequence). V lost 8 bases to trimming and J lost 4 bases; unmatched junction nucleotides: 11. The CDR3 is 14 residues long. The CDR3 region has the DNA TGTGCCAGCCGGCCAAGCGGGGACCTATACGAGCAGTACTTC. Translated: CASRPSGDLYEQYF.

A single count supports this clone. This chain connects TRBV19 to TRBJ1-6; TRBD1 might be the D (6 bases). Trimming left V 5 bases short and J 4 bases short, with 15 bases between. In germline, CDR1 is LNHDA, CDR2 SQIVND (reference sequence). CDR3 length: 16 amino acids. This CDR3 reads CASSLDDRPYNSPLHF. CDR3 nucleotide sequence: TGTGCCAGTAGTTTGGACGACAGGCCGTATAATTCACCCCTCCACTTT.

The gene calls are TRBV6-4 and TRBJ1-2; D perhaps matches TRBD1 (6 bases). The CDR3 is 14 amino acids. Trimming removed 3 bases from V and 6 bases from J, with 14 bases in between. Germline CDR1 and CDR2: MRHNA and SNTAGT. The CDR3 nucleotides read TGTGCCAGCAGTGAGTCCATGGGGGCGCATGGCTACACCTTC. Its protein product is CASSESMGAHGYTF.

V is TRBV10-3 and J is TRBJ1-1, with 7 nucleotides matching TRBD1. Unmatched junction bases numbered 11, after V lost 6 bases and J lost 4 bases. Per germline, CDR1 ENHRY and CDR2 SYGVKD. This CDR3 is 15 amino acids long. Here the CDR3 DNA reads TGTGCCATCAGACCATTGACAGGGCTTGGCACTGAAGCTTTCTTT. It encodes CAIRPLTGLGTEAFF.

The chain recombines TRBV2 with TRBJ2-3; possibly TRBD2 for D (7 bases). The CDR3 has 16 residues. Germline V gene lookup returns CDR1 SNHLY and CDR2 FYNNEI. The V and J ends lost 4 bases and 2 bases respectively, with 16 bases between them. CDR3 in amino acids: CASSARGRADTDTQYF. DNA for the CDR3: TGTGCCAGCAGTGCTAGGGGGAGGGCCGACACAGATACGCAGTATTTT.

V is TRBV7-9 and J is TRBJ1-5, with D perhaps matching TRBD1 (6 bases). CDR3 length equals 15 residues. Trimming left V 1 base short and J 6 bases short, with 13 bases between. Germline V gene lookup returns CDR1 SEHNR and CDR2 FQNEAQ (reference sequence). DNA for the CDR3: TGTGCCAGCAGCTTAGTAGGGGGGGCAGGTCAGCCCCAGCATTTT. Translating it yields CASSLVGGAGQPQHF.

The chain uses TRBV5-1 and TRBJ1-1, with 9 bases aligning to TRBD1. The CDR3 extends over 18 amino acids. CDR1 and CDR2 (germline): SGHRS, YFSETQ. The junction had 11 bases not matched to a gene; V was cut back by 0 bases and J by 2 bases. The CDR3 loop is CASSLVRTGDGFNTEAFF. CDR3 nucleotides: TGCGCCAGCAGCTTGGTACGGACAGGGGACGGGTTTAACACTGAAGCTTTCTTT.

V usage is TRBV7-2 and J usage is TRBJ2-7, with TRBD1 identical over 8 bases. Germline V gives CDR1 SGHTA, CDR2 FQGNSA. The CDR3 sequence is 15 residues long. V shed 3 bases and J 0 bases; nucleotides not matched to a gene: 4. CDR3 nucleotides: TGTGCCAGCAGCTTTCCGGGACAGGTCTCCTACGAGCAGTACTTC. Its protein is CASSFPGQVSYEQYF.

V usage is TRBV27 and J usage is TRBJ1-1; possibly TRBD1 for D (6 bases). V was trimmed by 5 bases and J by 7 bases, leaving 14 bases between them. CDR1 and CDR2 from the germline V gene are MNHEY and SMNVEV (reference sequence). The CDR3 sequence is 13 residues long. CDR3 DNA: TGTGCCAGCAGTATTACAGGGTTAGGTGAAGCTTTCTTT. Amino acids: CASSITGLGEAFF.

This clone was seen a single time. V gene TRBV28 combines with J gene TRBJ2-7; maybe TRBD2 (5 bases). Deletions cut 3 bases from V and 4 bases from J, with 10 bases between. This CDR3 has 13 residues. In germline, CDR1 is MDHEN, CDR2 SYDVKM. The CDR3 DNA sequence: TGTGCCAGCAGTTTCCCGACTAATTACGAGCAGTACTTC. It codes for CASSFPTNYEQYF. The whole variable domain, remainder taken from reference TRBV28 and TRBJ2-7, is DVKVTQSSRYLVKRTGEKVFLECVQDMDHENMFWYRQDPGLGLRLIYFSYDVKMKEKGDIPEGYSVSREKKERFSLILESASTNQTSMYLCASSFPTNYEQYFGPGTRLTVT.

The V call is TRBV19, the J call TRBJ1-1, with a tentative D call TRBD1 (6 bases). Trimming left V 8 bases short and J 3 bases short, with 22 bases between. The germline V gene encodes CDR1 LNHDA and CDR2 SQIVND (reference sequence). The CDR3 spans 16 residues. CDR3 DNA sequence: TGTGCCAGTGTGCGCGGGGGGGCGTCGGTGGACACTGAAGCTTTCTTT. Translation: CASVRGGASVDTEAFF.

The chain uses TRBV5-1 and TRBJ2-1; 12 bases align to TRBD1. V was clipped by 2 bases and J by 9 bases; unmatched bases: 9. The V gene's germline CDR1 is SGHRS and CDR2 YFSETQ. The CDR3 runs to 16 residues. The CDR3 DNA is TGCGCCAGCAGCTTCTCCGGGACAGGGGGCTTTAGTGAGCAGTTCTTC. Its protein product is CASSFSGTGGFSEQFF.